This is a list of T cell receptor beta chains from one sample in a study of blood T cell repertoires in COVID-19. This table comes from immunoSEQ multiplex PCR, and its TCRdb copy is limited to in-frame clones, with some not included. Of some 460,000 clones listed, roughly 90% are singletons. Sequences were obtained from peripheral blood. These receptors all stem from a woman aged 25 to 45 with acute or convalescent COVID-19. Both conserved end residues are trimmed from each CDR3. Each record gives: V gene, CDR3 protein.

TRBV5-1	ASSATGGGSNSYNSPLH
TRBV7-2	ASSLVPAGGGTDTQY
TRBV20-1	SASGTGDTRNQPQH
TRBV29-1	SVVSREIDGYT
TRBV12-5	ASGLVIGGETDTQY
TRBV18	ASADRVGGYT
TRBV10-3	AISDRDRTSYGYT
TRBV19	ASSGRQGSQPQH
TRBV7-9	ASSDRGLANEKLF
TRBV7-9	ASSSGARGGFSTDTQY
TRBV6-5	ASTPNREAGYT
TRBV7-9	ASSPDRGRRDEQF
TRBV7-2	ASSPSGGFNQPQH
TRBV2	ASSDRSGPEAF
TRBV2	ASKGDAGGEQY
TRBV6-6	ASSYEALNTEAF
TRBV30	AWRDWGPNTEAF
TRBV7-8	ASSLTTGTGGNGYT
TRBV15	ATSGAAYDYGYT
TRBV2	ASSDSRRGQGPDTQY
TRBV4-1	ASSQEGLQETQY
TRBV5-6	ASSLDSATNEKLF